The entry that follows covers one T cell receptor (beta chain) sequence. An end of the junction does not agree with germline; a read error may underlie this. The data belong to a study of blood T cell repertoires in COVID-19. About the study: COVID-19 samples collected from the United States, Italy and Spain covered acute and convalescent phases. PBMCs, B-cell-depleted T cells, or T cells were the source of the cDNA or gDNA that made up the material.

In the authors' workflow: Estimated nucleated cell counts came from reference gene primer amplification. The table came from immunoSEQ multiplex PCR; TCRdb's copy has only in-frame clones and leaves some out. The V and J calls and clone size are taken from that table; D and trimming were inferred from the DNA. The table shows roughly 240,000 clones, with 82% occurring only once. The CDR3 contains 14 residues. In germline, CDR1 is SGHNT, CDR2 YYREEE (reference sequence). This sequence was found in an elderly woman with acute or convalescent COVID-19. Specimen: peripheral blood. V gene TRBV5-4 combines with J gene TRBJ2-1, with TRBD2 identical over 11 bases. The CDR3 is CASRLGLAVNEQFF. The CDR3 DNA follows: TGTGCCAGCAGGTTGGGACTAGCGGTCAATGAGCAGTTCTTC.